This T cell receptor (beta chain) was recorded in a study of human T cells and chemical hapten exposure. Study background: Sensitization was performed using 2% DPC on an approximately 2 cm by approximately 2 cm upper inner arm skin site. Study findings and constraints: Every donor had alopecia, and their immune response may therefore differ from healthy people's. The formation of large CDR3 similarity clusters by expanded TCRs significantly exceeded that of controls.

This clonotype appeared many times. Its antigen is undetermined. TCRdb re-called the RACE reads through MiXCR, storing one row per CDR3 protein. Here the sample spans some 53,000 distinct CDR3 sequences, 9.5% to 11% being singletons. Stated time point: patch test 1, 2 weeks after DPC sensitization. The treatment: therapeutic diphenylcyclopropenone sensitization with weekly scalp DPC. The authors extracted total RNA from unfractionated whole blood. In germline, CDR1 is MNHNS, CDR2 SASEGT. The V and J ends lost 4 bases and 1 base respectively, with 11 bases between them. The CDR3 is 14 residues long. The TCR was taken from a middle-aged woman with alopecia areata. Some clones in this sample may be carry-over from other donors' samples. The sequences come from whole blood, collected in connection with sensitization to the hapten diphenylcyclopropenone (DPC). The chain employs TRBV6-1 and TRBJ2-7; tentatively, D is TRBD1 (6 bases). The CDR3 region is CASSVTGGSYEQYF. CDR3 coding DNA: TGTGCCAGCAGTGTGACAGGAGGTTCCTACGAGCAGTACTTC.